Described below is a single TCR beta chain sequence and its context. What it binds is unknown. This entry belongs to a study of beta chain features in type 1 diabetes. Study findings and constraints: People with Type 1 diabetes carried modestly yet significantly shorter TCRB CDR3s in all four CD4+ subsets.

Sequenced material consisted of expressed TCRB transcripts (all of the isolated RNA was reverse transcribed). Assay: immunoSEQ multiplex PCR; the TCRdb copy retains only in-frame clones and omits some. The repertoire holds hundreds of thousands of clones, around an eighth seen once, with around 0.022% in the top ten. Germline CDR1 reads KGHSH; CDR2 reads LQKENI. CDR3 length equals 16 residues. Between the trimmed V and J ends, which lost 8 bases and 0 bases, there was a span of 16 bases. This chain joins TRBV18 and TRBJ2-2; TRBD2 might be the D (6 bases). Sequenced: naive CD4+ T cells from blood. The clonotype originates from a man aged 18 to 35 with type 1 diabetes. The CDR3 nucleotides read TGTGCCAGCGCCAGTGGAGGGGCCCCGAACACCGGGGAGCTGTTTTTT. Encoded protein: CASASGGAPNTGELFF.